These T cell receptor beta chains were read from a single sample in a study of HIV-infected children after antiretroviral therapy interruption. From the 3' RACE reads, TCRdb called clonotypes with MiXCR, one entry per CDR3 protein. The sample holds under 50,000 distinct CDR3 sequences, around 4.1% seen once. The sequenced sample was CD45RA+ CD4+ T cells from PBMCs, pooled from several time points, obtained from a donor given antiretroviral therapy, either interrupted or continuous. All receptors come from a pool of human donors with HIV. CDR3s include the opening cysteine and the closing phenylalanine or tryptophan. Fields, in order: J gene, clone size, V gene, D gene, CDR3 protein, CDR3 DNA. A D gene is named only where the DNA matches it firmly. Only some rows state a clone size, as once, few, many or a class for expanded clones.

j_gene: TRBJ2-3
abundance: few
v_gene: TRBV23-1
d_gene: .
CDR3aa: CASSQSRTDTQYF
CDR3nt: TGCGCCAGCAGTCAAAGCCGCACAGATACGCAGTATTTT

j_gene: TRBJ2-7
abundance: many
v_gene: TRBV20-1
d_gene: .
CDR3aa: CSARESTGSYEQYF
CDR3nt: TGCAGTGCTAGGGAGAGTACCGGCTCCTACGAGCAGTACTTC

j_gene: TRBJ2-1
abundance: many
v_gene: TRBV3-1
d_gene: TRBD2
CDR3aa: CASSQVSPRTSRSNEQFF
CDR3nt: TGTGCCAGCAGCCAAGTGTCCCCGAGGACTAGTCGGAGCAATGAGCAGTTCTTC

j_gene: TRBJ1-2
abundance: few
v_gene: TRBV19
d_gene: .
CDR3aa: CASSMGPRRRYTF
CDR3nt: TGTGCCAGTAGTATGGGTCCTCGCAGACGCTACACCTTC

j_gene: TRBJ1-4
abundance: many
v_gene: TRBV12-3/TRBV12-4
d_gene: .
CDR3aa: CASSLGATNEKLFF
CDR3nt: TGTGCCAGCAGCCTAGGGGCAACTAATGAAAAACTGTTTTTT

j_gene: TRBJ1-1
abundance: .
v_gene: TRBV20-1
d_gene: .
CDR3aa: CSARVPGAHTEAFF
CDR3nt: TGCAGTGCTAGAGTTCCGGGGGCCCACACTGAAGCTTTCTTT

j_gene: TRBJ1-5
abundance: few
v_gene: TRBV27
d_gene: .
CDR3aa: CASSFGRGSNQPQHF
CDR3nt: TGTGCCAGCAGTTTTGGGAGGGGTAGCAATCAGCCCCAGCATTTT

j_gene: TRBJ1-6
abundance: .
v_gene: TRBV9
d_gene: .
CDR3aa: CASSVEMNYNSPLHF
CDR3nt: TGTGCCAGCAGCGTAGAGATGAATTATAATTCACCCCTCCACTTT

j_gene: TRBJ2-3
abundance: many
v_gene: TRBV28
d_gene: TRBD1
CDR3aa: CASSFGQGAPSAQYF
CDR3nt: TGTGCCAGCAGTTTCGGGCAGGGGGCGCCCTCGGCGCAGTATTTT

j_gene: TRBJ2-1
abundance: many
v_gene: TRBV14
d_gene: .
CDR3aa: CASSQSGALQNEQFF
CDR3nt: TGTGCCAGCAGCCAGTCTGGGGCCCTGCAGAATGAGCAGTTCTTC

j_gene: TRBJ2-7
abundance: many
v_gene: TRBV12-3/TRBV12-4
d_gene: TRBD2
CDR3aa: CASRAGRGFSYEQYF
CDR3nt: TGTGCCAGCCGCGCGGGGCGGGGGTTTTCCTACGAGCAGTACTTC

j_gene: TRBJ1-5
abundance: many
v_gene: TRBV7-9
d_gene: .
CDR3aa: CASSGGKTQFSNQPQHF
CDR3nt: TGTGCCAGCAGCGGGGGAAAGACTCAGTTTAGCAATCAGCCCCAGCATTTT

j_gene: TRBJ2-7
abundance: many
v_gene: TRBV18
d_gene: .
CDR3aa: CASSPDRNQYEQYF
CDR3nt: TGTGCCAGCTCACCCGACAGAAATCAGTACGAGCAGTACTTC